What follows are 6 T cell receptor beta chains derived from one specimen sequenced in a study of blood T cells in healthy people across ages (dated by TCRdb to the mid-2010s). Library generation was performed with 5' RACE. Sequencing took place on an Illumina HiSeq 2500. A second 7 to 11 cycle PCR used a sample-barcoded 5' primer and a J-beta primer mix. TCRdb itself trimmed the public reads at Q25 with fastp, ran MiXCR and retained productive beta chains. Rows are combined by CDR3 protein, so each entry shows the most common genes and DNA. Present in this sample are over 950,000 distinct CDR3 sequences, 30% to 40% of which were seen just once. The top ten hold roughly 14% of the sample. The sequenced material came from blood. All receptors derive from a man aged 18 to 29 in good health.

This clonotype was observed at least ten times. The rearrangement joins TRBV20-1 to TRBJ1-1, with D possibly TRBD1 on 6 matching bases. Trimming cost V 6 bases and J 1 base, with 12 bases left between them. The CDR3 sequence is 13 residues long. CDR1 is DFQATT, CDR2 SNEGSKA, per germline (reference sequence). The DNA of the CDR3 is TGCAGTGCAACAAGACAGGCGAACACTGAAGCTTTCTTT. Amino acids: CSATRQANTEAFF.

V usage is TRBV3-1 and J usage is TRBJ2-6; tentative D call: TRBD1 (6 bases). Germline-derived CDR1 and CDR2 are LGHDT and YNNKEL (reference sequence). The CDR3 consists of 16 residues. V shed 7 bases and J shed 0 bases, with 13 bases lying between them. This CDR3 reads CASNGQHRSGANVLTF. The CDR3 DNA is TGTGCCAGCAATGGACAGCACCGCTCTGGGGCCAACGTCCTGACTTTC.

This chain uses TRBV12-3 or TRBV12-4 with TRBJ1-2; D is ambiguous. This CDR3 has 14 amino acids. V lost 1 base and J lost 8, with 14 bases in between. The CDR3 DNA follows: TGTGCCAGCAGTTTAGGGCTCAGCCTCCGGGGCTACACCTTC. It specifies CASSLGLSLRGYTF.

The genes are TRBV30 and TRBJ1-4; D is unresolved. V was cut by 0 bases and J by 4 bases, with 12 bases left in between. The CDR3 extends over 15 amino acids. The germline V gene has CDR1 GTSNPN and CDR2 SVGIG (reference sequence). The CDR3 coding sequence is TGTGCCTGGAGTGTACCGGCAGGATATAATGAAAAACTGTTTTTT. Protein: CAWSVPAGYNEKLFF.

Many counts were recorded for this clonotype. Here the CDR3 reads CSAPNGPDNPFYTF. The CDR3 region has the DNA TGCAGTGCCCCTAACGGCCCCGATAACCCTTTCTACACCTTC. The chain has TRBV20-1 and TRBJ1-2; D uncertain. The germline V and J ends were trimmed by 6 bases and 10 bases, with 24 bases remaining between them. CDR1 is DFQATT, CDR2 SNEGSKA, per germline (reference sequence). CDR3 size: 14 residues.

This clonotype was detected a few times. J is TRBJ1-1 and V is TRBV2; D is unresolved. Between the trimmed V and J ends, which lost 5 bases and 10 bases, there was a span of 11 bases. Germline V lookup: CDR1 SNHLY, CDR2 FYNNEI. The CDR3 covers 11 residues. The DNA for the CDR3 is TGTGCCAGCAGTTCCCCACTGGGAGCTTTCTTT. Translation: CASSSPLGAFF.